In this sample, the clone carrying this T cell receptor beta chain turned up many times. What it binds is not known. Primed by a sample-barcoded 5' primer and a J-beta primer mix, a second PCR proceeded for 7 to 11 cycles. Per sample, CDR3-containing paired-end reads numbered at least 2.5 million. TCRdb ran MiXCR on the 5' RACE reads and lists one entry per CDR3 protein. The table lists roughly 800,000 distinct CDR3 sequences, about 62% of them singletons. The sample is drawn from a study of blood T cells in healthy people across ages. Study-wide background: When template switching was applied, about one barcoded beta molecule was captured per two T cells.

Findings of the study overall: Older age coincided with a roughly linear decline in TCR beta diversity per million T cells. Fewer expanded clones and more diversity marked long-lived versus aged donors.

Sequencing used blood. The sequence was collected from a man aged 25 to 40 in good health.

The CDR3 nucleotides are TGTGCCAGCAGTAAACCGGGACTGGGCACAGATACGCAGTATTTT. Residues: CASSKPGLGTDTQYF. This chain joins TRBV7-2 and TRBJ2-3, with D possibly TRBD2 on 6 matching bases. The germline V gene has CDR1 SGHTA and CDR2 FQGNSA. V was shortened by 6 bases and J by 1 base, with 14 bases between the two germline ends. The CDR3 consists of 15 residues.